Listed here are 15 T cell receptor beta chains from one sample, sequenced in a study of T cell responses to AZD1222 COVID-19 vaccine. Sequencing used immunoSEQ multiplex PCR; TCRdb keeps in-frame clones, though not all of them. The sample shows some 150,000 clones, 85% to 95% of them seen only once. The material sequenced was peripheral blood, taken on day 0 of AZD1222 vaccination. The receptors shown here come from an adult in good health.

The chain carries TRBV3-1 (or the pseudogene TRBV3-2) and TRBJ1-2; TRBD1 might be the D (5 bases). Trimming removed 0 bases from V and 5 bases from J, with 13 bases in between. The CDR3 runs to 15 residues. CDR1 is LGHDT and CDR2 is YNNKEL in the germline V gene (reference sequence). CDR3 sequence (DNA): TGTGCCAGCAGCCAAGATGTTGGGACTCCTTATGGCTACACCTTC. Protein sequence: CASSQDVGTPYGYTF.

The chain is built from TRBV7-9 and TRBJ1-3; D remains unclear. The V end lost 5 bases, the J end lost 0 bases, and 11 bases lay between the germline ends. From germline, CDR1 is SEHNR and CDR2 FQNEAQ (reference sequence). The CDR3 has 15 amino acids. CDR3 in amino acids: CASSPTLGSGNTIYF. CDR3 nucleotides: TGTGCCAGCAGCCCAACGCTCGGCTCTGGAAACACCATATATTTT.

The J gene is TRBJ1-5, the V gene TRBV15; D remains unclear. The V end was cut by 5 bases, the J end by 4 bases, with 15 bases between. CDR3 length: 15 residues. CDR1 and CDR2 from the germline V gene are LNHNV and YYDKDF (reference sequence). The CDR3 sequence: CATSGVVGGNQPQHF. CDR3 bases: TGTGCCACCAGCGGAGTGGTGGGAGGGAATCAGCCCCAGCATTTT.

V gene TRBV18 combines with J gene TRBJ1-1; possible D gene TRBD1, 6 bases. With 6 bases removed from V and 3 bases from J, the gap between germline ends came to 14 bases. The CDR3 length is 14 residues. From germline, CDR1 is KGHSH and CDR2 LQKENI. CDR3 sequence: CASSPAGADTEAFF. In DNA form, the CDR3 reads TGTGCCAGCTCCCCAGCGGGGGCCGACACTGAAGCTTTCTTT.

The CDR3 region is CASSPLPGTAHTYEQYF. Here the CDR3 DNA reads TGTGCCAGCTCACCACTTCCTGGGACAGCCCATACCTACGAGCAGTACTTC. This chain joins TRBV18 and TRBJ2-7, with 7 bases matching TRBD1. This CDR3 has 17 residues. The trim removed 1 base at V and 2 bases at J, leaving 11 bases unmatched. Germline V lookup: CDR1 KGHSH, CDR2 LQKENI.

Written as DNA, the CDR3 is TGTGCCAGCAGTGAGGCCGGGGAGCTGTTTTTT. It specifies CASSEAGELFF. The V and J genes are TRBV25-1 and TRBJ2-2; D is ambiguous. The CDR3 is 11 residues long. The V gene's germline CDR1 is MGHDK and CDR2 SYGVNS. Trimming cost V 3 bases and J 6 bases, with 2 bases left between them.

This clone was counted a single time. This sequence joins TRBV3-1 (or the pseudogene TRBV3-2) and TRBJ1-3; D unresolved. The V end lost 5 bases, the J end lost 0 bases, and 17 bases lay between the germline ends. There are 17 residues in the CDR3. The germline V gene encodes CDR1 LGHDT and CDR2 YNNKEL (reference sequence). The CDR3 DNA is TGTGCCAGCAGCGCCCGCGTTGAGGGCGGCTCTGGAAACACCATATATTTT. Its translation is CASSARVEGGSGNTIYF.

The CDR3 sequence: CASSVVGSTDTQYF. CDR3 in DNA: TGTGCCAGCAGCGTAGTAGGAAGCACAGATACGCAGTATTTT. This chain links TRBV9 with TRBJ2-3, with D unresolved. The CDR3 covers 14 residues. Germline CDR1 reads SGDLS; CDR2 reads YYNGEE. Between the trimmed V and J ends, which lost 0 bases and 0 bases, there was a span of 5 bases. The complete variable domain, with remaining parts taken from reference TRBV9 and TRBJ2-3, reads DSGVTQTPKHLITATGQRVTLRCSPRSGDLSVYWYQQSLDQGLQFLIQYYNGEERAKGNILERFSAQQFPDLHSELNLSSLELGDSALYFCASSVVGSTDTQYFGPGTRLTVL.

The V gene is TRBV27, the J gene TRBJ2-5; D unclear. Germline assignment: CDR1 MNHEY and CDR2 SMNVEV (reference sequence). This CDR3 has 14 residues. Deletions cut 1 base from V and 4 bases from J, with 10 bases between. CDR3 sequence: CASSLYYPIETQYF. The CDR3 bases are TGTGCCAGCAGTTTATACTACCCCATAGAGACCCAGTACTTC.

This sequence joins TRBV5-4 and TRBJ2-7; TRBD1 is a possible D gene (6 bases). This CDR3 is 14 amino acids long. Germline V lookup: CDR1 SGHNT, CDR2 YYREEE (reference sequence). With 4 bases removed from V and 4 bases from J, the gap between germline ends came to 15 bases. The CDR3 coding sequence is TGTGCCAGCAGCATACAGGGATCATTTTACGAGCAGTACTTC. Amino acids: CASSIQGSFYEQYF.

The CDR3 DNA is TGTGCCAGCAGTTATCTCGGACAGGCTAGCTACGAGCAGTACTTC. Its translation: CASSYLGQASYEQYF. The rearrangement uses TRBV6-5 and TRBJ2-7, with 7 nucleotides matching TRBD1. The germline gives CDR1 MNHEY, CDR2 SVGAGI. The CDR3 is made up of 15 amino acids. The V gene end was trimmed by 3 bases and the J gene end by 3 bases; junction bases not matched to a gene: 8.

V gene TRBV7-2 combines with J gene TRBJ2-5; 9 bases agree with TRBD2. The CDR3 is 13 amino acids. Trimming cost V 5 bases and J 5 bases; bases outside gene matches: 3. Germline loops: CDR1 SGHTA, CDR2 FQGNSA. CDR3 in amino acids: CASSPGTSETQYF. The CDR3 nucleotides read TGTGCCAGCAGCCCCGGGACTAGCGAGACCCAGTACTTC.

The CDR3 nucleotides are TGTGCCAGTAGCCCCGGACGGGTTAGCACTGAAGCTTTCTTT. It encodes CASSPGRVSTEAFF. V is TRBV19 and J is TRBJ1-1; D not certain. This CDR3 comprises 14 residues. Deletions cut 6 bases from V and 4 bases from J, with 15 bases between. Per germline, CDR1 LNHDA and CDR2 SQIVND (reference sequence).

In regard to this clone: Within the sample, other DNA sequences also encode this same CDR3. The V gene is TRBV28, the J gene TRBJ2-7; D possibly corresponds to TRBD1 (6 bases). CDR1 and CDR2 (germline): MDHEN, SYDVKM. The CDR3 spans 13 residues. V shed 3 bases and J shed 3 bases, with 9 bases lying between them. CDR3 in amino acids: CASSLSGVYEQYF. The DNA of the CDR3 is TGTGCCAGCAGTTTGTCAGGGGTCTACGAGCAGTACTTC.

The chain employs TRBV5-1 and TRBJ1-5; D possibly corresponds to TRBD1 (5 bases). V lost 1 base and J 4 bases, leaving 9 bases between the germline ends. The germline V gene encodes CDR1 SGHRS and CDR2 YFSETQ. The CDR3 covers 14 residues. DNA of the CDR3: TGCGCCAGCAGCTTGAGCGGGGGGAATCAGCCCCAGCATTTT. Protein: CASSLSGGNQPQHF.